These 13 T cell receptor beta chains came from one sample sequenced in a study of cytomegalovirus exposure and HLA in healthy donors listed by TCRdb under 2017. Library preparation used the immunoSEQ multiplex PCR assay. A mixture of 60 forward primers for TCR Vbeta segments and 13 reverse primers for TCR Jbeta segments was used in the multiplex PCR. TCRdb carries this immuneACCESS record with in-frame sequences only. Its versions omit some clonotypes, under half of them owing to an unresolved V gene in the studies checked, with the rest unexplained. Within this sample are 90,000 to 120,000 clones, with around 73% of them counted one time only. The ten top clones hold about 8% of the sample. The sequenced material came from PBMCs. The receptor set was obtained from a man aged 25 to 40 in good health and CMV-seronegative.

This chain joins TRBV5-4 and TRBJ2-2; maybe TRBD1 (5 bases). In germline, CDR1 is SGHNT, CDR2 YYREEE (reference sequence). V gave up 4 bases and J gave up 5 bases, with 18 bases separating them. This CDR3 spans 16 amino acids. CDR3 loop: CASSPGGRAQTGELFF. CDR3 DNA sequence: TGTGCCAGCAGCCCCGGTGGCAGGGCACAAACCGGGGAGCTGTTTTTT.

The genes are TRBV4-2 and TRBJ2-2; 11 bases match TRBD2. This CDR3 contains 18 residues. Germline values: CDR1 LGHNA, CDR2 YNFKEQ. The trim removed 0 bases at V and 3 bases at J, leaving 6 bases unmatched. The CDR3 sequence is CASSQDSTSGTHTGELFF. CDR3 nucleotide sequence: TGTGCCAGCAGCCAAGATTCGACTAGCGGGACCCACACCGGGGAGCTGTTTTTT.

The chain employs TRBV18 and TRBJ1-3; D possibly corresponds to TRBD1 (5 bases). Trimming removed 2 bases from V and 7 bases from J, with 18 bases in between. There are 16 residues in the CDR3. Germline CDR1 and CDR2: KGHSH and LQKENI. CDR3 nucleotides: TGTGCCAGCTCACCAAGGTTCACCCAGGGCGAGAACACCATATATTTT. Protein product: CASSPRFTQGENTIYF.

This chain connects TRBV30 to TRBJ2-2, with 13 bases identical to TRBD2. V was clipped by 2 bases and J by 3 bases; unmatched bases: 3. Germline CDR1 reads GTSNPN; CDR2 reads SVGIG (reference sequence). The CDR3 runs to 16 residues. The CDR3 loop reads CAWSKTSGRDTGELFF. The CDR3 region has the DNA TGTGCCTGGAGTAAAACTAGCGGGAGGGACACCGGGGAGCTGTTTTTT.

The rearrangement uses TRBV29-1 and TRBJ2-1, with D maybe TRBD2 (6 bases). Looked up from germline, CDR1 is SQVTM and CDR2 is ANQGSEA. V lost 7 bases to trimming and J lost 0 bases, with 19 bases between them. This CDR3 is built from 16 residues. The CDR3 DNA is TGCAGCGCCTCGAATATAGCGGATAGCTCCTACAATGAGCAGTTCTTC. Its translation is CSASNIADSSYNEQFF.

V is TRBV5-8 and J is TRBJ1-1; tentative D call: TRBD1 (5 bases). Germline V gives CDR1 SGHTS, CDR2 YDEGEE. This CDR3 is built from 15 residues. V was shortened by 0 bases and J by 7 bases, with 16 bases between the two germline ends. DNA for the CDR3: TGTGCCAGCAGCTTGGCCTTCGGGCGGGGGTATGAAGCTTTCTTT. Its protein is CASSLAFGRGYEAFF.

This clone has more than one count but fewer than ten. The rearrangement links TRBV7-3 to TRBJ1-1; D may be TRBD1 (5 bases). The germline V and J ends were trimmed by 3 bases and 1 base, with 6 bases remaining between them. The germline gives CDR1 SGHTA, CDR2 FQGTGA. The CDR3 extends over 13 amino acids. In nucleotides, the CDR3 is TGTGCCAGCAGCTTCCAGGGGAACACTGAAGCTTTCTTT. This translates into CASSFQGNTEAFF.

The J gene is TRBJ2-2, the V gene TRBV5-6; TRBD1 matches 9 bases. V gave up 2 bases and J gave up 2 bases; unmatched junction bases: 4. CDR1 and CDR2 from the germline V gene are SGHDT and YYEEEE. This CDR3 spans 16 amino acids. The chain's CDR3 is CASSFTGQGNTGELFF. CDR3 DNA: TGTGCCAGCAGCTTTACGGGACAGGGTAACACCGGGGAGCTGTTTTTT.

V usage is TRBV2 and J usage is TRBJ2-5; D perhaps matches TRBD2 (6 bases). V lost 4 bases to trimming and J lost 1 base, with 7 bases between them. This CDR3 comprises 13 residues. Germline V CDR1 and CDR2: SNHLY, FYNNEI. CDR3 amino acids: CASSATSQETQYF. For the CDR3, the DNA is TGTGCCAGCAGTGCGACTAGCCAAGAGACCCAGTACTTC.

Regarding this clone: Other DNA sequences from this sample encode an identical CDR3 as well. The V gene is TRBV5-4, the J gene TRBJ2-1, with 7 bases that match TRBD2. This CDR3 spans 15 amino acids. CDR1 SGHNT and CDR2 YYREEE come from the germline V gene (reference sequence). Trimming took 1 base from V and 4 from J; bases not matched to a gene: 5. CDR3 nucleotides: TGTGCCAGCAGCTTGAGTGGGACTACTTACAATGAGCAGTTCTTC. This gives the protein CASSLSGTTYNEQFF. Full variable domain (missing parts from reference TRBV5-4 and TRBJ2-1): ETGVTQSPTHLIKTRGQQVTLRCSSQSGHNTVSWYQQALGQGPQFIFQYYREEENGRGNFPPRFSGLQFPNYSSELNVNALELDDSALYLCASSLSGTTYNEQFFGPGTRLTVL.

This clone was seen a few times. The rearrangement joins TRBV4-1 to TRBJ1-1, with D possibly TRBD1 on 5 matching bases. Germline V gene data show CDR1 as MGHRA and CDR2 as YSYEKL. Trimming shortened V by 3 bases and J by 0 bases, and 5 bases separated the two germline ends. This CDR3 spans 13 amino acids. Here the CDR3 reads CASSQTVNTEAFF. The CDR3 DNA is TGCGCCAGCAGCCAGACAGTGAACACTGAAGCTTTCTTT.

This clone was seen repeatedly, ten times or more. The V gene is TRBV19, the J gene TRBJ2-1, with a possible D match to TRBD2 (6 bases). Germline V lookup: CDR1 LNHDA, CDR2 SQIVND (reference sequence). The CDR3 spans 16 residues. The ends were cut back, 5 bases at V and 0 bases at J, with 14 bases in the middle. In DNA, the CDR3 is TGTGCCAGTAGTCTCCACGGGGGTCTCTCCTACAATGAGCAGTTCTTC. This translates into CASSLHGGLSYNEQFF.

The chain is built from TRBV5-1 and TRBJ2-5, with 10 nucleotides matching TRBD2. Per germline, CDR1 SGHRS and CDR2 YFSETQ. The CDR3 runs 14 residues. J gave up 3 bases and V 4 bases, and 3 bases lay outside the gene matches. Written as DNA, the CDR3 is TGCGCCAGCAGCGTAGGGACTAGCGAAGAGACCCAGTACTTC. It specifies CASSVGTSEETQYF.